The sequence of this T cell receptor beta chain was determined in a study of CD8+ T cells in alopecia areata (dated by TCRdb to the late 2010s). About the full investigation: Skin from C3H/HeJ donors aged about 6-12 months with spontaneous alopecia was grafted onto female C3H/HeJ recipients aged roughly 6-10 weeks. In both human patients and the C3H/HeJ mouse model, the study applied high-throughput TCRbeta sequencing to look at T cell clonal expansion in alopecia areata. In humans, TCRbeta sequencing was performed on scalp tissue and on sorted CD4+ and CD8+ peripheral blood T cells from healthy controls and from patients with patchy or totalis/universalis alopecia areata. Scalp clonality was compared across normal scalp (n=4), patchy alopecia areata scalp (n=8), and alopecia totalis/universalis scalp (n=8). RNA was obtained with the PAXgene miRNA kit for fixed scalp, the miRNeasy kit for PBMCs, and the RNeasy kit for mouse skin. TCRbeta CDR3 regions were amplified by immunoSEQ multiplex PCR using 35 Vbeta forward and 13 Jbeta reverse primers.

Receptor amplification or capture employed the immunoSEQ multiplex PCR assay. For TCR sequencing, RNA was extracted from every sample and reverse transcribed into cDNA to serve as template. First-strand cDNA was synthesized using SuperScript III with a 2:1 mix of oligo-dT and random hexamers. A synthetic immune receptor repertoire was used to measure amplification bias, and any remaining bias was corrected computationally. Libraries were sequenced on Illumina HiSeq with 60 bp reads covering the CDR3, read from J toward V. Processing in the source paper ran as follows. After raw reads were preprocessed to remove errors, the CDR3 was defined following IMGT conventions as running from the conserved cysteine to phenylalanine. Clonality was computed by normalizing Shannon entropy by log2 of the number of productive unique TCRs and subtracting the result from 1. Scalp TCRbeta sequences were cross-referenced with sorted blood CD4 and CD8 repertoires so that the CD4 or CD8 identity of scalp clones could be inferred. The source is immuneACCESS, and TCRdb retained only in-frame sequences with V and J called. Part of the clones is not carried over; for the studies checked, unresolved V genes explain less than half of this, and the remainder is unexplained. The V and J calls and clone size come from that table; D and trimming were worked out from the DNA. This sample shows more than 90,000 clones, and none of them turns up only once. The top ten hold roughly a fifth of the sample.

Here is what the overall study found, with its caveats: Shared TCR sequences between patients were less evident than in mice, which may be partly attributable to HLA diversity in the patient population. Unlike mouse skin, where gammadelta T cells dominate, normal human skin contains resident alphabeta T cells that get sequenced too, which complicates analysis of the scalp TCR repertoire. Higher clonality and more expanded CD8+ clones were observed in lesional scalp than in normal scalp, particularly in alopecia totalis/universalis, a finding suggestive of antigenic drive.

This clone has only a few counts. The antigen it binds to is not known. In this entry, gene names and germline sequences are mouse ones. Read data end 4 residues before the CDR3 end; the end is taken from the germline J gene. V is shortened by 3 bases, J by 2 bases, and the region joining them spans 7 bases. The germline V gene gives CDR1 as GKSSPN and CDR2 as SITVG. The CDR3 spans 13 residues, from the cysteine through the phenylalanine. The 27 bases shown cover part of the CDR3, and their frame starts at base 1. In this chain, TRBV31 is recombined with TRBJ1-4; TRBD1 might be the D gene, on 6 matching bases. This clonotype originated in a C3H/HeJ mouse with alopecia areata. This strain is of MHC haplotype H2-k. Sequencing used lesional skin. CDR3 DNA, as far as it was read: TGTGCCTGGAGCGGGACATCCAACGAA. The translation is CAWSGTSNE. The whole CDR3 reads CAWSGTSNERLFF.